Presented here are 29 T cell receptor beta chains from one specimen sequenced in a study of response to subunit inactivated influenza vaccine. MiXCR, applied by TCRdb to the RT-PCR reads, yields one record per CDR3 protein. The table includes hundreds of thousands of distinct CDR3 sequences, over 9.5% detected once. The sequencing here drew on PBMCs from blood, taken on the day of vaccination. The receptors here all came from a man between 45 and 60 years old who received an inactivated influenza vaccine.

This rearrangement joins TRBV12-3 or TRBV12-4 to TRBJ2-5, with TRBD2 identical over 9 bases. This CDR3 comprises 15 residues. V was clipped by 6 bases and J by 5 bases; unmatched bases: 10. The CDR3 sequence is CASSNLAGALETQYF. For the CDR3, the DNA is TGTGCCAGCAGCAATTTAGCGGGAGCCCTGGAGACCCAGTACTTC.

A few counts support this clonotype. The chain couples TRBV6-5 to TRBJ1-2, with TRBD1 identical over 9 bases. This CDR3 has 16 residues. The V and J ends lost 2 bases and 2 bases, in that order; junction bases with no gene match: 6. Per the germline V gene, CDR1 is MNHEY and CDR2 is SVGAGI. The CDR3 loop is CASSYGHGQGNYGYTF. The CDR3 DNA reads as TGTGCCAGCAGTTACGGTCATGGACAGGGGAACTATGGCTACACCTTC.

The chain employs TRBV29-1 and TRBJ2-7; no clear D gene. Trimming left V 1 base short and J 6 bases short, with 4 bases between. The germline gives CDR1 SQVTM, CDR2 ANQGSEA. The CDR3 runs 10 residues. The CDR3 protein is CSVEAGEQYF. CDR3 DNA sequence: TGCAGCGTTGAAGCCGGCGAGCAGTACTTC.

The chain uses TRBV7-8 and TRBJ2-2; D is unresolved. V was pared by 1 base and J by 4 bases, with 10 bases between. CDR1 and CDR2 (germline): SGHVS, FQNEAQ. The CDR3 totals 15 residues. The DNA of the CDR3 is TGTGCCAGCAGCTTAGTAGGGATTTCCACCGGGGAGCTGTTTTTT. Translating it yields CASSLVGISTGELFF.

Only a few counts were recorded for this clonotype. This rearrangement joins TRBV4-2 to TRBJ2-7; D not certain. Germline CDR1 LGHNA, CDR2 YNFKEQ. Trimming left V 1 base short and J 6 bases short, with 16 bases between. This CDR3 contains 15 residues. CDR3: CASSQGPGSLPEQYF. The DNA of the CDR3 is TGTGCCAGCAGCCAAGGCCCTGGAAGCTTGCCCGAGCAGTACTTC.

The CDR3 sequence: CASSSALPEDEQFF. In DNA, the CDR3 is TGTGCCAGCAGCTCCGCCCTGCCCGAGGATGAGCAGTTCTTC. The rearrangement links TRBV7-9 to TRBJ2-1; D ambiguous. Germline V gene data show CDR1 as SEHNR and CDR2 as FQNEAQ (reference sequence). The CDR3 sequence is 14 residues long. V gave up 4 bases and J gave up 8 bases, with 15 bases separating them. Variable domain in full (rest from reference TRBV7-9 and TRBJ2-1): DTGVSQNPRHKITKRGQNVTFRCDPISEHNRLYWYRQTLGQGPEFLTYFQNEAQLEKSRLLSDRFSAERPKGSFSTLEIQRTEQGDSAMYLCASSSALPEDEQFFGPGTRLTVL.

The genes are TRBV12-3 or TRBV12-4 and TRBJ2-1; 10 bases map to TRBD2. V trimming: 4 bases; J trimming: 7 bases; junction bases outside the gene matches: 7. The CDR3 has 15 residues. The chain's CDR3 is CASSSLLLAGNEQFF. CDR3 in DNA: TGTGCCAGCAGTTCCCTTTTACTAGCGGGAAATGAGCAGTTCTTC.

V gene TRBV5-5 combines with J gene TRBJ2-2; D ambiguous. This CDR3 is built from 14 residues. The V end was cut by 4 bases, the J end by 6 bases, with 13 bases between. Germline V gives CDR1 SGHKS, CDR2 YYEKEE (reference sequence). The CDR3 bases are TGTGCCAGCAGCCGTGATTGGAGTGCCGGGGAGCTGTTTTTT. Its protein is CASSRDWSAGELFF.

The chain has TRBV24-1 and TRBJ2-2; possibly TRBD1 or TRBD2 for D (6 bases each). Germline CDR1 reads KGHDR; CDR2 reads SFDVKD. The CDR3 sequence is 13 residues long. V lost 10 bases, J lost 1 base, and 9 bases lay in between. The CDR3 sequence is CATEGQNTGELFF. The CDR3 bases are TGTGCCACGGAGGGACAGAACACCGGGGAGCTGTTTTTT.

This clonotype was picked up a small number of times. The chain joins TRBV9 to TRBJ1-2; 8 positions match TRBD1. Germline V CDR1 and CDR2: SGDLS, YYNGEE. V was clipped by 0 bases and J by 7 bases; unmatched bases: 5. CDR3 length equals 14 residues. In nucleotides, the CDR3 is TGTGCCAGCAGCGTAGGAAGGACAGGGAGTGGCTACACCTTC. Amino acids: CASSVGRTGSGYTF. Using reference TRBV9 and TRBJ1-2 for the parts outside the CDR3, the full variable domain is DSGVTQTPKHLITATGQRVTLRCSPRSGDLSVYWYQQSLDQGLQFLIQYYNGEERAKGNILERFSAQQFPDLHSELNLSSLELGDSALYFCASSVGRTGSGYTFGSGTRLTVV.

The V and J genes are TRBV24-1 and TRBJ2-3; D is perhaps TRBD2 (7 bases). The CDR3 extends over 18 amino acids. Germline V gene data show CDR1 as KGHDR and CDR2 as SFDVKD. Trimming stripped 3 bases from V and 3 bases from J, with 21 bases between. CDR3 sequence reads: CATSDPRPRGGLTDTQYF. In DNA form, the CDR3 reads TGTGCCACCAGTGATCCACGTCCAAGGGGGGGCCTGACAGATACGCAGTATTTT.

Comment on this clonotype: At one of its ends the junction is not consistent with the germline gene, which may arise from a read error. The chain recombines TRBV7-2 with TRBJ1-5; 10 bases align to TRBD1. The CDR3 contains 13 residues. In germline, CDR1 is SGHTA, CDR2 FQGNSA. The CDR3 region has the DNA TGTGCCAGCAGCCGGACAGGGGGTCAGCCCCAGCAATTT. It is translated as CASSRTGGQPQQF.

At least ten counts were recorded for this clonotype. As DNA, the CDR3 is TGCAGTGCTAGTGGTCCAGATACGCAGTATTTT. Its translation: CSASGPDTQYF. The chain employs TRBV20-1 and TRBJ2-3; D is uncertain. Germline V gene sequence: CDR1 DFQATT, CDR2 SNEGSKA (reference sequence). The V and J ends lost 3 bases and 4 bases respectively, with 5 bases between them. The CDR3 consists of 11 residues.

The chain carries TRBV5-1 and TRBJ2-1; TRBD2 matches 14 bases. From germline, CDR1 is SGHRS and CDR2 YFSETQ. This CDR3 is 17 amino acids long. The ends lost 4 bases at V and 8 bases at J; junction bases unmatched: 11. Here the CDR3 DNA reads TGCGCCAGCAGCCCAAAGACTAGCGGGAGGGGGGTGGATGAGCAGTTCTTC. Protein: CASSPKTSGRGVDEQFF.

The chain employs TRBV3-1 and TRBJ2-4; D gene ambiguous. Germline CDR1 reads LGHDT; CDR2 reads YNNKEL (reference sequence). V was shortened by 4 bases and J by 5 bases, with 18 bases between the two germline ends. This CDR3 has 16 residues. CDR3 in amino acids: CASSPFGGSRQNIQYF. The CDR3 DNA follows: TGTGCCAGCAGCCCCTTCGGCGGCAGTAGGCAAAACATTCAGTACTTC.

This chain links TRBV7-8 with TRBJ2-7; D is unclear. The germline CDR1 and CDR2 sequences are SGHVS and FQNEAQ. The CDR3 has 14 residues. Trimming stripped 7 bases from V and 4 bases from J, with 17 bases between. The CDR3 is CASTQGSTRYEQYF. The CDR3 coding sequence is TGTGCCAGCACTCAAGGTAGCACGCGGTACGAGCAGTACTTC.

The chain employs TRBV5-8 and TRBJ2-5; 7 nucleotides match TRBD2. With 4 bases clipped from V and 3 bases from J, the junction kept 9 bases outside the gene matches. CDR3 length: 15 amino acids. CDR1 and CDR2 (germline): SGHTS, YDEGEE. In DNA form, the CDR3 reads TGTGCCAGCAGCCCAATTCGGGCGGGAGAAGAGACCCAGTACTTC. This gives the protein CASSPIRAGEETQYF.

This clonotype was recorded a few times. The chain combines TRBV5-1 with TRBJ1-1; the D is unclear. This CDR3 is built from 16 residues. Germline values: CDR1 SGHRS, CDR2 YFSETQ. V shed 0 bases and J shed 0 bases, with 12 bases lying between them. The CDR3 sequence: CASSLALAGLNTEAFF. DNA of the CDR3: TGCGCCAGCAGCTTGGCCCTCGCGGGCCTGAACACTGAAGCTTTCTTT.

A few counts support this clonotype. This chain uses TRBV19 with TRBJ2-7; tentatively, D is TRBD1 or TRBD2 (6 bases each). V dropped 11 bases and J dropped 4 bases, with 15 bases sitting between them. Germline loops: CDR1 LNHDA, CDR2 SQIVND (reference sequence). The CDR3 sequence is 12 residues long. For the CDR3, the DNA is TGTGCCGCCGGAGGGGGGCTTTACGAGCAGTACTTC. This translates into CAAGGGLYEQYF.

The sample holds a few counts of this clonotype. CDR3 sequence (DNA): TGCAGTGCTAGTACAGCCGATAGCAATCAGCCCCAGCATTTT. Amino acid sequence: CSASTADSNQPQHF. The chain joins TRBV20-1 to TRBJ1-5; D unresolved. The germline gives CDR1 DFQATT, CDR2 SNEGSKA (reference sequence). V dropped 3 bases and J dropped 0 bases, with 9 bases sitting between them. CDR3 length: 14 amino acids.

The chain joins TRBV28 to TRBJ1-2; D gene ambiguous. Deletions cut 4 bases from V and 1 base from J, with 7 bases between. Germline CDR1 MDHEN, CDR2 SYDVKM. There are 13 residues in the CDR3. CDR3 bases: TGTGCCAGCAGTTCTCCTATTAACTATGGCTACACCTTC. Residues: CASSSPINYGYTF.

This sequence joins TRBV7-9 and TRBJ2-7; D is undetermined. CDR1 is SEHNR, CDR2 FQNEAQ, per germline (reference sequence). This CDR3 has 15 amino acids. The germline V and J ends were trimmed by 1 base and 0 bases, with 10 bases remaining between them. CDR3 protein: CASSLEVQNSYEQYF. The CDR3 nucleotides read TGTGCCAGCAGCTTAGAAGTACAGAACTCCTACGAGCAGTACTTC.

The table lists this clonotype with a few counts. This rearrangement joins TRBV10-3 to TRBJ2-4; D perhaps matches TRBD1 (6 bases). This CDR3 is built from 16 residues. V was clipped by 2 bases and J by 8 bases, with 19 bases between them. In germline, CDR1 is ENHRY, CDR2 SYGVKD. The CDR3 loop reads CAISENSIQGSHIQYF. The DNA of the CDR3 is TGTGCCATCAGTGAGAATTCAATACAGGGATCACACATTCAGTACTTC.

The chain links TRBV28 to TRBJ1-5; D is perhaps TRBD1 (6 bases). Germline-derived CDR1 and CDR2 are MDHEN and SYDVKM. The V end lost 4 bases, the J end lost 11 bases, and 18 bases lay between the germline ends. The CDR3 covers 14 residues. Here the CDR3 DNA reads TGTGCCAGCAGTTCTCGGGGGCGGCAAGGGGCCCAGCATTTT. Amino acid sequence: CASSSRGRQGAQHF.

CDR3 sequence: CASSPGGQAPLEQYF. CDR3 DNA: TGTGCCAGCTCACCGGGGGGTCAGGCCCCCCTCGAGCAGTACTTC. The V gene is TRBV18, the J gene TRBJ2-7, with a possible D match to TRBD2 (6 bases). V gave up 3 bases and J gave up 6 bases, with 18 bases separating them. This CDR3 is 15 amino acids long. Germline V gene data show CDR1 as KGHSH and CDR2 as LQKENI. Supplemented by reference TRBV18 and TRBJ2-7, the full variable domain reads NAGVMQNPRHLVRRRGQEARLRCSPMKGHSHVYWYRQLPEEGLKFMVYLQKENIIDESGMPKERFSAEFPKEGPSILRIQQVVRGDSAAYFCASSPGGQAPLEQYFGPGTRLTVT.

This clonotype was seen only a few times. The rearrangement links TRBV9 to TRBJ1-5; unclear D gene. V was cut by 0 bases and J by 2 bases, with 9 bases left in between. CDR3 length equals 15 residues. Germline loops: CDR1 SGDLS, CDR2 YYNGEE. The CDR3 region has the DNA TGTGCCAGCAGCGTAGGGAGTTACGGCAATCAGCCCCAGCATTTT. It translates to CASSVGSYGNQPQHF.

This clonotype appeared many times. The CDR3 DNA sequence: TGCGCCAGCAGCCAAGCTGGGTCTACCGGGGAGCTGTTTTTT. This sequence encodes CASSQAGSTGELFF. The chain employs TRBV4-3 and TRBJ2-2, with D uncertain. This CDR3 contains 14 residues. Trimming shortened V by 1 base and J by 5 bases, and 8 bases separated the two germline ends. Germline values: CDR1 LGHNA, CDR2 YSLEER.

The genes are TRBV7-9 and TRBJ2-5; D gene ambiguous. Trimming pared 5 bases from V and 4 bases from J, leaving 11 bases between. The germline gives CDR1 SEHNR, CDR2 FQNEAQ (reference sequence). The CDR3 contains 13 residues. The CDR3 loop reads CASSDRYRETQYF. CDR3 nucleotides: TGTGCCAGCAGCGACCGGTATCGAGAGACCCAGTACTTC.

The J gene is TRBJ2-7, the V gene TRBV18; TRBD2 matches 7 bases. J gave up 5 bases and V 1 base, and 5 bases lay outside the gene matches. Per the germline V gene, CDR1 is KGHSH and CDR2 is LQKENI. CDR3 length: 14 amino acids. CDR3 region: CASSPRGGTDEQYF. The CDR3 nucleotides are TGTGCCAGCTCACCACGGGGAGGGACCGACGAGCAGTACTTC.